A selection of T cell receptor beta chains follows, all from one sample in a study of blood T cell repertoires in COVID-19. Here immunoSEQ multiplex PCR was the method, and the copy in TCRdb shows in-frame clones only, minus some. The repertoire holds more than 250,000 clones, with roughly 88% as singletons. Sequences were obtained from peripheral blood. These receptors originate from a human donor in a cohort sampled during active COVID-19. Both conserved end residues are part of each CDR3. The D gene is left open where the match is weak. Size tells how often a clone was seen (once, few, many) or the class of an expanded clone, and some rows leave it out.

j_call d_call v_call clone_size cdr3_nt cdr3_aa
TRBJ1-2 - TRBV27 many TGTGCCAGTTCTAGGGAGTCGTGGGGGCATGGCTACACCTTC CASSRESWGHGYTF
TRBJ2-1 - TRBV4-2 many TGTGCCAGCAGCCAAGAATCCGGGAAGCATGAGCAGTTCTTC CASSQESGKHEQFF
TRBJ2-7 TRBD2 TRBV7-2 - TGTGCCAGCAGCCCCCGTAGCGGGAGTAACTACGAGCAGTACTTC CASSPRSGSNYEQYF
TRBJ2-7 - TRBV27 - TGTGCCAGCAGTCTCCAGGGCCACGAGCAGTACTTC CASSLQGHEQYF
TRBJ2-5 - TRBV5-1 - TGCGCCAGCAGCCCTGGGGGACAACCAGAGACCCAGTACTTC CASSPGGQPETQYF
TRBJ1-2 TRBD1 TRBV19 - TGTGCCAGTAGTATAGAGAATTGGAGGGGACAGGGAGAAGATGGCTACACCTTC CASSIENWRGQGEDGYTF
TRBJ2-7 TRBD1 TRBV28 once TGTGCCAGCAGGGACAGGGGAGCCTACGAGCAGTACTTC CASRDRGAYEQYF
TRBJ2-3 TRBD1 TRBV7-6 - TGTGCCAGCAGCTGGGGTTGGGCAGGGGGAGATGGCACAGATACGCAGTATTTT CASSWGWAGGDGTDTQYF
TRBJ1-1 TRBD1 TRBV19 - TGTGCCAGTAGAACCCCGGGACAGGGGGACACTGAAGCTTTCTTT CASRTPGQGDTEAFF
TRBJ1-2 - TRBV11-2 - TGTGCCAGCAGCCTAACCCGGACAGCCTCGCCCCGTGGCTACACCTTC CASSLTRTASPRGYTF
TRBJ2-7 TRBD1 TRBV6-5 - TGTGCCAGCAGCCCCAGGACAGGGGAGACCTACGAGCAGTACTTC CASSPRTGETYEQYF
TRBJ2-7 - TRBV7-8 - TGTGCCAGCAGCTTTGGGACTCCCACCTACGAGCAGTACTTC CASSFGTPTYEQYF
TRBJ2-1 - TRBV9 - TGTGCCAGCAGCCCCAGCGCCGGCTATGAGCAGTTCTTC CASSPSAGYEQFF
TRBJ1-2 - TRBV10-3 - TGTGCCATCAGTGACAGGGAGGGTGGCTACACCTTC CAISDREGGYTF
TRBJ1-2 - TRBV2 - TGTGCCAGCAGCATCCCGAACGGGGGGGTTAGTGGCTACACCTTC CASSIPNGGVSGYTF
TRBJ1-4 - TRBV6-5 - TGTGCCAGCAGGGGCCGATACGAAAAACTGTTTTTT CASRGRYEKLFF
TRBJ1-3 - TRBV21-1 - TGTGCCAGTAAACAGGGGATAGCTGGAAACACCATATATTTT CASKQGIAGNTIYF
TRBJ1-1 - TRBV5-1 - TGCGCCAGCAGCCCCCTGGGGCCTGAAGCTTTCTTT CASSPLGPEAFF
TRBJ1-1 - TRBV4-1 - TGCGCCAGCAGCCAAGGTGCCCAGGCGAATATGAACACTGAAGCTTTCTTT CASSQGAQANMNTEAFF
TRBJ2-6 - TRBV6-4 - TGTGCCAGCAGTGCCATCTCTGGGGCCAACGTCCTGACTTTC CASSAISGANVLTF
TRBJ2-1 TRBD2 TRBV3-1/TRBV3-2 - TGTGCCAGCAGCCAAGGTTGGGGACTAGCGGGGATCGAGCAGTTCTTC CASSQGWGLAGIEQFF
TRBJ2-5 - TRBV19 - TGTGCCAGTAGTATACTCGTTGGCAGGGGACAAGAGACCCAGTACTTC CASSILVGRGQETQYF
TRBJ2-7 TRBD1 TRBV4-3 - TGCGCCAGCAGCCGGGACAGGGATTACGAGCAGTACTTC CASSRDRDYEQYF
TRBJ2-7 TRBD1 TRBV5-8 few TGTGCCAGCAGCTTACAGGGGGCGTTCTACGAGCAGTACTTC CASSLQGAFYEQYF
TRBJ1-6 - TRBV4-2 - TGTGCCAGCAGCCCGCAACAGGGAAATAATTCACCCCTCCACTTT CASSPQQGNNSPLHF
TRBJ2-7 TRBD1 TRBV9 - TGTGCCAGCAGCAGAGGACAGGGGGCGCGAAACGAGCAGTACTTC CASSRGQGARNEQYF
TRBJ1-3 - TRBV9 - TGTGCCAGCAACAACAGGGACTCTGGAAACACCATATATTTT CASNNRDSGNTIYF
TRBJ2-6 - TRBV5-4 - TGTGCCAGCAGCTTCAAGGGGGCTGGGGCCAACGTCCTGACTTTC CASSFKGAGANVLTF
TRBJ1-1 - TRBV7-9 - TGTGCCAGCAGCTTAGTCTTAGGAGCCTCTGAAGCTTTCTTT CASSLVLGASEAFF
TRBJ2-7 TRBD1 TRBV7-8 once TGTGCCACCGCACAGGGGGCCCTATACGAGCAGTACTTC CATAQGALYEQYF
TRBJ2-1 TRBD2 TRBV11-2 - TGTGCCAGCAGTAGCCGGTTGAGACAGCGGGGCATTCTTACGAATGAGCAGTTCTTC CASSSRLRQRGILTNEQFF
TRBJ2-5 - TRBV4-3 - TGCGCCAGCAGCCAAGAAGGAGGGGGGACAGCAGACCAAGAGACCCAGTACTTC CASSQEGGGTADQETQYF
TRBJ2-7 TRBD2 TRBV3-1/TRBV3-2 - TGTGCCAGCAGCCCCCACCCCGGGACTAGTGCCCTTAGGGAGCAGTACTTC CASSPHPGTSALREQYF
TRBJ1-3 - TRBV4-1 - TGCGCCAGCAGTCCTCCCGGGGGGGGAAACACCATATATTTT CASSPPGGGNTIYF
TRBJ1-6 TRBD1 TRBV5-6 - TGTGCCAGCAGCGCACGCTTCCCGGGACAGGGCACCCTCCACTTT CASSARFPGQGTLHF
TRBJ2-1 - TRBV19 - TGTGCCAGTAGTATACACAGTACATACAATGAGCAGTTCTTC CASSIHSTYNEQFF
TRBJ2-7 - TRBV6-5 - TGTGCCAGCAGTTACTCGTTCCTAGCCTACGAGCAGTACTTC CASSYSFLAYEQYF
TRBJ1-1 TRBD1 TRBV19 - TGTGCCAGTAGTGCAGGACAGGGGGCTCGGACTGAAGCTTTCTTT CASSAGQGARTEAFF